A selection of T cell receptor beta chains follows, all from one sample in a study of T cell responses to AZD1222 COVID-19 vaccine. The data were produced by immunoSEQ multiplex PCR, yet TCRdb's version contains in-frame clones alone and is incomplete. The sample lists approximately 82,000 clones; 85% to 95% were seen once. Sequenced here: peripheral blood, sampled on day 0 of AZD1222 vaccination. The receptors were sampled from an adult in good health. The CDR3 runs from the conserved cysteine through the conserved F or W. A D gene is named only where the DNA matches it firmly.

D gene,V gene,J gene,CDR3 DNA,CDR3 protein
-,TRBV6-5,TRBJ1-5,TGTGCCAGCAGCCTTGATGGATGGCAGCCCCAGCATTTT,CASSLDGWQPQHF
-,TRBV28,TRBJ1-5,TGTGCCAGCAGTTGGCAAATTCGTCAGCCCCAGCATTTT,CASSWQIRQPQHF
-,TRBV30,TRBJ2-3,TGTGCCTGGAATCCGACCGGCACAGATACGCAGTATTTT,CAWNPTGTDTQYF
-,TRBV9,TRBJ1-3,TGTGCCAGCAGCGCTACAGGGTCTGGAAACACCATATATTTT,CASSATGSGNTIYF
TRBD1,TRBV5-1,TRBJ1-4,TGCGCCAGCAGCCCCAGGGGGGAAAAACTGTTTTTT,CASSPRGEKLFF
TRBD1,TRBV6-5,TRBJ2-5,TGTGCCAGCAGGGGCTCAGGGGGCGGGGAGACCCAGTACTTC,CASRGSGGGETQYF
-,TRBV6-1,TRBJ1-5,TGTGCCAGCAGTGATACAGGGAACAATCAGCCCCAGCATTTT,CASSDTGNNQPQHF
-,TRBV4-1,TRBJ2-7,TGCGCCAGCAGCCAAGTGGGGGGCAGGGAAGAGCAGTACTTC,CASSQVGGREEQYF
-,TRBV15,TRBJ2-3,TGTGCCACCAGCAGAGGAGGGGATGGCGATACGCAGTATTTT,CATSRGGDGDTQYF
TRBD2,TRBV7-2,TRBJ2-3,TGTGCCAGCAGCTTAGGAGCGGGGGGCACAGATACGCAGTATTTT,CASSLGAGGTDTQYF